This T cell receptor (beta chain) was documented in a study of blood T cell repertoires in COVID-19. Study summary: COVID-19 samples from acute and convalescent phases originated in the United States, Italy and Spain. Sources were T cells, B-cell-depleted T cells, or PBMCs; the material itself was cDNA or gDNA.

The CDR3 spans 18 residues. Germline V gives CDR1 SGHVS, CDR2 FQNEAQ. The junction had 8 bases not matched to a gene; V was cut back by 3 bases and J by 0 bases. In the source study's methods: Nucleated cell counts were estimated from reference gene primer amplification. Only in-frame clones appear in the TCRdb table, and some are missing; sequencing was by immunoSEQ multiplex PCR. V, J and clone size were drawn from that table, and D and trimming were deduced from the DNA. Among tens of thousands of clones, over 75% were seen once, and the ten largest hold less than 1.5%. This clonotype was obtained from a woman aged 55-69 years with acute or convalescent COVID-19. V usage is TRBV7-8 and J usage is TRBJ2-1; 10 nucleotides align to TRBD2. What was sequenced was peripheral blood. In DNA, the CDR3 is TGTGCCAGCAGCTTCCCGGCTAGCGGGGGAACCTCCTACAATGAGCAGTTCTTC. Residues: CASSFPASGGTSYNEQFF.